These 27 T cell receptor beta chains came from one sample sequenced in a study of blood T cell repertoires in COVID-19 (TCRdb year 2020). Libraries were constructed by the immunoSEQ multiplex PCR assay. TCRdb took this table from immuneACCESS and kept in-frame rearrangements with V and J called. Such tables lack part of the clones; where checked against another copy, unresolved V genes explain under half of the gap, and the rest is unexplained. The sample data list fewer than 450,000 clones, and nearly 90% of these were observed just once. Approximately 2.1% of the sample belongs to the ten largest clones. Sequencing was carried out using PBMCs or T cells enriched from blood (not recorded which). These receptors came from a woman aged 40 to 50 with acute COVID-19.

This clone was counted between two and nine times. The rearrangement joins TRBV5-4 to TRBJ2-3; D is possibly TRBD2 (5 bases). V lost 3 bases and J 2 bases, leaving 7 bases between the germline ends. The CDR3 totals 13 residues. Looked up from germline, CDR1 is SGHNT and CDR2 is YYREEE (reference sequence). CDR3 region: CASSSDSTDTQYF. DNA of the CDR3: TGTGCCAGCAGCTCGGACTCCACAGATACGCAGTATTTT.

The CDR3 sequence is CASSPPGQTNTGELFF. In DNA, the CDR3 is TGTGCCAGCTCACCACCGGGACAAACGAACACCGGGGAGCTGTTTTTT. The genes are TRBV18 and TRBJ2-2, with D possibly being TRBD1 (6 bases). V lost 0 bases and J 0 bases, leaving 8 bases between the germline ends. Germline CDR1 reads KGHSH; CDR2 reads LQKENI. The CDR3 has 16 amino acids.

This rearrangement joins TRBV3-1 (or the pseudogene TRBV3-2) to TRBJ1-1, with 7 nucleotides matching TRBD1. The germline V gene encodes CDR1 LGHDT and CDR2 YNNKEL (reference sequence). The CDR3 is made up of 13 amino acids. With 4 bases clipped from V and 4 bases from J, the junction kept 3 bases outside the gene matches. The CDR3 sequence: CASSPDRATEAFF. In nucleotides, the CDR3 is TGTGCCAGCAGCCCAGACAGGGCCACTGAAGCTTTCTTT.

For the CDR3, the DNA is TGTGCCACCTCCGGGACAGGGGGATCTGGAAACACCATATATTTT. Translated, it gives CATSGTGGSGNTIYF. V and J are TRBV19 and TRBJ1-3, with 11 bases lining up with TRBD1. The V segment lost 10 bases and the J segment 1 base; nucleotides outside the gene matches: 6. CDR1 and CDR2 from the germline V gene are LNHDA and SQIVND (reference sequence). This CDR3 has 15 amino acids.

The CDR3 region has the DNA TGTGCCAGTAGCAGACAGGGGGAAATCTACGAGCAGTACTTC. Amino acids: CASSRQGEIYEQYF. The chain combines TRBV19 with TRBJ2-7; 9 nucleotides match TRBD1. With V trimmed by 6 bases and J by 3 bases, 6 bases remained unmatched. Germline loops: CDR1 LNHDA, CDR2 SQIVND (reference sequence). CDR3 length: 14 residues.

The V and J genes are TRBV11-2 and TRBJ1-5; TRBD1 matches 8 bases. Germline CDR1 SGHAT, CDR2 FQNNGV. With 5 bases clipped from V and 6 bases from J, the junction kept 3 bases outside the gene matches. CDR3 length equals 13 residues. The CDR3 DNA reads as TGTGCCAGCAGCCCTACAGGGGGTCAGCCCCAGCATTTT. Protein product: CASSPTGGQPQHF.

The chain combines TRBV5-1 with TRBJ1-1; D uncertain. Germline V gene data show CDR1 as SGHRS and CDR2 as YFSETQ. V lost 0 bases to trimming and J lost 1 base, with 7 bases between them. CDR3 length: 14 residues. In DNA form, the CDR3 reads TGCGCCAGCAGCTTGGAGGCAGGGAACACTGAAGCTTTCTTT. It encodes CASSLEAGNTEAFF.

The chain uses TRBV6-4 and TRBJ2-3, with D hard to call. The CDR3 is 13 amino acids. The germline V and J ends were trimmed by 2 bases and 2 bases, with 5 bases remaining between them. Germline V gene lookup returns CDR1 MRHNA and CDR2 SNTAGT. CDR3 loop: CASSDTDTDTQYF. The CDR3 DNA reads TGTGCCAGCAGTGACACTGACACAGATACGCAGTATTTT.

CDR3 sequence (DNA): TGTGCCTGGAGAAATACAGGGGGCGCTTACACTGAAGCTTTCTTT. It is translated as CAWRNTGGAYTEAFF. The J gene is TRBJ1-1, the V gene TRBV30, with 9 nucleotides matching TRBD1. The CDR3 sequence is 15 residues long. The junction had 8 bases not matched to a gene; V was cut back by 3 bases and J by 3 bases. Per germline, CDR1 GTSNPN and CDR2 SVGIG (reference sequence).

This clone was detected only once. The chain has TRBV7-9 and TRBJ2-3; possibly TRBD1 for D (6 bases). The CDR3 length is 12 residues. From germline, CDR1 is SEHNR and CDR2 FQNEAQ (reference sequence). The V end was cut by 8 bases, the J end by 1 base, with 7 bases between. CDR3 region: CASSGGTDTQYF. The CDR3 nucleotides read TGTGCCAGCTCAGGGGGCACAGATACGCAGTATTTT.

The rearrangement uses TRBV6-5 and TRBJ2-4; 14 bases agree with TRBD2. The CDR3 spans 15 residues. V lost 8 bases, J lost 8 bases, and 8 bases stayed unmatched. Germline V gene lookup returns CDR1 MNHEY and CDR2 SVGAGI. The CDR3, as DNA: TGTGCCAGCGCGAAAGGGACTAGCGGGGGTCACATTCAGTACTTC. It specifies CASAKGTSGGHIQYF.

The chain recombines TRBV11-2 with TRBJ2-5, with D perhaps matching TRBD1 (6 bases). The CDR3 loop spans 16 amino acids. V dropped 2 bases and J dropped 1 base, with 14 bases sitting between them. Germline V gene sequence: CDR1 SGHAT, CDR2 FQNNGV. CDR3 amino acids: CASSLSTGRLQETQYF. In DNA, the CDR3 is TGTGCCAGCAGCTTATCCACAGGGAGACTCCAAGAGACCCAGTACTTC.

This clone showed up just a few times. V usage is TRBV3-1 (or the pseudogene TRBV3-2) and J usage is TRBJ1-1; 8 nucleotides line up with TRBD1. This CDR3 has 13 residues. Germline assignment: CDR1 LGHDT and CDR2 YNNKEL (reference sequence). V gave up 4 bases and J gave up 7 bases; unmatched junction bases: 5. CDR3 loop: CASSREGQGEAFF. The DNA for the CDR3 is TGTGCCAGCAGCCGGGAAGGACAGGGTGAAGCTTTCTTT.

The rearrangement links TRBV6-1 to TRBJ1-5, with 8 bases aligning to TRBD1. There are 16 residues in the CDR3. The V gene's germline CDR1 is MNHNS and CDR2 SASEGT. With 2 bases clipped from V and 1 base from J, the junction kept 4 bases outside the gene matches. The CDR3 here is CASSEIRGRSNQPQHF. CDR3 nucleotide sequence: TGTGCCAGCAGTGAAATCAGGGGGCGAAGCAATCAGCCCCAGCATTTT.

This clone turned up a few times. The J gene is TRBJ1-2, the V gene TRBV5-1; TRBD1 agrees at 10 bases. V lost 4 bases, J lost 5 bases, and 5 bases stayed unmatched. This CDR3 comprises 14 residues. Per the germline V gene, CDR1 is SGHRS and CDR2 is YFSETQ. This CDR3 is CASSVSGQGYGYTF. For the CDR3, the DNA is TGCGCCAGCAGCGTTTCGGGACAGGGGTATGGCTACACCTTC. Complete variable domain (other parts from reference TRBV5-1 and TRBJ1-2): KAGVTQTPRYLIKTRGQQVTLSCSPISGHRSVSWYQQTPGQGLQFLFEYFSETQRNKGNFPGRFSGRQFSNSRSEMNVSTLELGDSALYLCASSVSGQGYGYTFGSGTRLTVV.

V and J are TRBV6-5 and TRBJ1-3; D ambiguous. Trimming took 7 bases from V and 0 from J, leaving 13 bases between them. Germline assignment: CDR1 MNHEY and CDR2 SVGAGI. CDR3 length: 15 amino acids. The DNA for the CDR3 is TGTGCCAGCACAGGAGGCTTACTCTCTGGAAACACCATATATTTT. Protein sequence: CASTGGLLSGNTIYF.

This chain uses TRBV2 with TRBJ2-3; 11 nucleotides agree with TRBD2. Germline V gene lookup returns CDR1 SNHLY and CDR2 FYNNEI. CDR3 length equals 15 residues. J was trimmed by 3 bases and V by 5 bases; bases with no gene match: 4. The CDR3 nucleotides read TGTGCCAGCAGTATAGCGGGGGGGCGTACAGATACGCAGTATTTT. This codes for CASSIAGGRTDTQYF. Complete variable domain (other parts from reference TRBV2 and TRBJ2-3): EPEVTQTPSHQVTQMGQEVILRCVPISNHLYFYWYRQILGQKVEFLVSFYNNEISEKSEIFDDQFSVERPDGSNFTLKIRSTKLEDSAMYFCASSIAGGRTDTQYFGPGTRLTVL.

V and J are TRBV30 and TRBJ2-1, with 9 bases aligning to TRBD2. Germline CDR1 is GTSNPN and CDR2 is SVGIG (reference sequence). The CDR3 extends over 15 amino acids. Germline trimming cut 0 bases from V and 4 bases from J; bases unmatched to any gene: 4. This chain's CDR3 is CAWSVPSGGYNEQFF. CDR3 DNA: TGTGCCTGGAGTGTACCGAGCGGGGGGTACAATGAGCAGTTCTTC.

Points on this clone: Other DNA sequences in this specimen translate into the identical CDR3. The chain recombines TRBV6-1 with TRBJ1-2; D might be TRBD1 (6 bases). Per germline, CDR1 MNHNS and CDR2 SASEGT. The CDR3 runs to 13 residues. V shed 2 bases and J shed 2 bases, with 6 bases lying between them. The CDR3 here is CASSETGNYGYTF. In nucleotides, the CDR3 is TGTGCCAGCAGTGAAACAGGGAACTATGGCTACACCTTC.

The chain links TRBV5-8 to TRBJ2-3; 10 bases align to TRBD2. The junction had 8 bases not matched to a gene; V was cut back by 1 base and J by 6 bases. The CDR3 is made up of 16 amino acids. Germline lookup yields CDR1 SGHTS and CDR2 YDEGEE. CDR3 in amino acids: CASSLRRAGGLDTQYF. For the CDR3, the DNA is TGTGCCAGCAGCTTGCGGAGAGCGGGGGGGCTGGATACGCAGTATTTT.

The chain carries TRBV19 and TRBJ2-1; no definite D call. Between the trimmed V and J ends, which lost 3 bases and 0 bases, there was a span of 6 bases. This CDR3 is built from 14 residues. The germline V gene encodes CDR1 LNHDA and CDR2 SQIVND (reference sequence). CDR3 sequence reads: CASSIPGSYNEQFF. For the CDR3, the DNA is TGTGCCAGTAGTATCCCCGGCTCCTACAATGAGCAGTTCTTC.

V is TRBV6-5 and J is TRBJ2-2; D is undetermined. The V gene's germline CDR1 is MNHEY and CDR2 SVGAGI. The CDR3 covers 13 residues. Trimming took off 6 bases at V and 2 bases at J, with 7 bases between the two ends. The CDR3 nucleotides are TGTGCCAGCAGCCGGGTAAACACCGGGGAGCTGTTTTTT. It is translated as CASSRVNTGELFF.

The chain recombines TRBV2 with TRBJ1-6; D call uncertain. Trimming removed 6 bases at V and 7 bases at J, with 10 bases between. This CDR3 comprises 13 residues. Germline V gene data show CDR1 as SNHLY and CDR2 as FYNNEI. The CDR3 is CASSPTANSPLHF. The CDR3 DNA reads as TGTGCCAGCAGCCCCACTGCGAATTCACCCCTCCACTTT.

V usage is TRBV11-2 and J usage is TRBJ2-3; 10 positions match TRBD2. After removal of 6 bases from V and 5 bases from J, the junction contained 11 bases not matched to a gene. CDR1 is SGHAT and CDR2 is FQNNGV in the germline V gene. This CDR3 spans 16 amino acids. The CDR3 nucleotides are TGTGCCAGCAGTAGGTTCAGCGGGGGGGCCAAAGATACGCAGTATTTT. Translated: CASSRFSGGAKDTQYF.

V usage is TRBV30 and J usage is TRBJ1-5, with D possibly being TRBD1 (6 bases). This CDR3 comprises 14 residues. Trimming removed 0 bases from V and 4 bases from J, with 10 bases in between. Germline assignment: CDR1 GTSNPN and CDR2 SVGIG (reference sequence). For the CDR3, the DNA is TGTGCCTGGAGTGTTGGACAGCCTAATCAGCCCCAGCATTTT. It codes for CAWSVGQPNQPQHF.

The chain is built from TRBV19 and TRBJ2-2, with TRBD2 matching 12 bases. The length of the CDR3 is 17 residues. Trimming removed 5 bases from V and 7 bases from J; junction bases left unmatched: 11. Germline CDR1 is LNHDA and CDR2 is SQIVND (reference sequence). The CDR3 loop reads CASSPGLAGYVGGELFF. The CDR3 DNA reads as TGTGCCAGTAGTCCCGGACTAGCGGGGTATGTTGGCGGGGAGCTGTTTTTT.

This clone was seen a handful of times. The chain couples TRBV10-3 to TRBJ1-3, with 7 bases fitting TRBD1. The CDR3 runs 14 residues. Germline V CDR1 and CDR2: ENHRY, SYGVKD. V lost 5 bases, J lost 4 bases, and 5 bases stayed unmatched. The CDR3 coding sequence is TGTGCCATCAGTACAGGGGTAAACGGAAACACCATATATTTT. Translated, it gives CAISTGVNGNTIYF.